This record concerns one T cell receptor beta chain sequence. The germline V and J ends were trimmed by 1 base and 6 bases, with 4 bases remaining between them. CDR1 and CDR2 (germline): LNHDA, SQIVND (reference sequence). This CDR3 is built from 12 residues. The sample's time point: recipient sample about 28 days before transplant, after cytoreduction. TCRdb's copy holds only in-frame clones and misses some; the assay was immunoSEQ multiplex PCR. The sample lists 45,000 or so clones; about four fifths were seen once. The entry originates in a study of T cell clonotyping in hematopoietic cell transplantation.

This sample comprised peripheral blood mononuclear cells, obtained before stem cell transplant. This rearrangement joins TRBV19 to TRBJ1-5; D remains ambiguous. This clonotype originated in a man between 60 and 70 years old with myelodysplastic syndrome. Some clones in this sample may be carry-over from other donors' samples. The DNA for the CDR3 is TGTGCCAGTAGTATAGGACGTCAGCCCCAGCATTTT. The encoded protein is CASSIGRQPQHF.